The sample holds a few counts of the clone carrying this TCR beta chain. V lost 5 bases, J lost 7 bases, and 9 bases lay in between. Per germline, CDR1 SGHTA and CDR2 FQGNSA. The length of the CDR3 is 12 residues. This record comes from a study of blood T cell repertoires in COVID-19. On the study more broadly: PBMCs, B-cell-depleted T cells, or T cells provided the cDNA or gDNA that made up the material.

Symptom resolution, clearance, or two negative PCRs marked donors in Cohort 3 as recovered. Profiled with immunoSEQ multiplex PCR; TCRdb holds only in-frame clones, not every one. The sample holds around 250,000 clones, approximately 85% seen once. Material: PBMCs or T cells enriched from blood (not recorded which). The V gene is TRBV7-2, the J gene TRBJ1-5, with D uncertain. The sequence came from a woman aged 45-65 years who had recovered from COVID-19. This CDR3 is CASSREHQPQHF. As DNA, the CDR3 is TGTGCCAGCAGCCGGGAACACCAGCCCCAGCATTTT. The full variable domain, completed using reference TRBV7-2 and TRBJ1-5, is GAGVSQSPSNKVTEKGKDVELRCDPISGHTALYWYRQSLGQGLEFLIYFQGNSAPDKSGLPSDRFSAERTGGSVSTLTIQRTQQEDSAVYLCASSREHQPQHFGDGTRLSIL.